This T cell receptor (beta chain) was identified in a study of vaccination effects on CD4 cells after COVID-19 (dated by TCRdb to 2021 to 2024). Regarding the study in general: Each participant received two doses of an mRNA SARS-CoV-2 vaccine, either BNT162b2 or mRNA-1273. SARS-CoV-2 spike-specific CD4+ TCR repertoires were compared before and after mRNA vaccination in COVID-19 convalescent patients and in infection-naive vaccine recipients. A total of approximately 9 COVID-19 convalescent patients and a few SARS-CoV-2-naive healthy vaccine recipients were included in the full study. The Oncomine TCR Beta short-read assay on an Illumina iSeq 100 was used to sequence cultures from other donors in the study. On the study overall, not on this receptor specifically: Limitations of the study were the small number of convalescent patients and the absence of early post-infection timepoints. In healthy vaccine recipients, vaccine-induced clones were almost all SARS-CoV-2 mono-reactive, with only 1 of 255 being cross-reactive with common cold coronaviruses. Marked clonal contraction was observed in both infection-induced and vaccine-induced clones at late post-vaccination timepoints, consistent with waning T cell responses.

The ViraFEST assay stimulated PBMC with viral peptide pools and then used TCR sequencing to identify antigen-specific CD4+ T cell clonotypes by expansion. After more than 9 days of culture, CD4+ T cells were isolated with the EasySep CD4+ T cell isolation kit. Negative nucleocapsid antibody results before and after vaccination confirmed that the healthy vaccine recipients had no prior SARS-CoV-2 infection. Approximately 2 million PBMC per well were cultured in IMDM with roughly 5% human AB serum, 10 IU/ml IL-2 and gentamicin, plus 10 ug/ml peptides. Half of the culture medium was replaced with fresh IL-2-containing medium on days 3 and 7. Unless noted otherwise, every peptide stimulation condition was cultured in triplicate wells. PBMC were separated from whole blood using Ficoll-Paque Plus gradient centrifugation and were then either cryopreserved at -140C or used fresh. Overlapping peptide pools spanned the spike proteins of SARS-CoV-2 and the common cold coronaviruses HCoV-NL63, HCoV-OC43 and HCoV-229E. The QIAamp micro DNA kit was used to extract genomic DNA from the cultured CD4+ T cells.

Libraries were constructed by the immunoSEQ multiplex PCR assay. DNA from the CD4+ T cells that had been cultured and isolated underwent TCR beta CDR3 sequencing. Turning to the authors' computational methods: Non-productive TCR sequences were discarded, and reads were trimmed to the CDR3 region, with only CDR3s of 7 or more amino acids retained. Antigen-specific clonotypes were identified using the MANAFEST web app by comparison of expansion in peptide wells against reference cultures. To be called positive, a clone needed expansion at FDR<0.05 compared with the reference and with all other wells, an odds ratio greater than 5, and a frequency greater than 0.1% in two replicate wells. A clonotype was defined as cross-reactive if the clonotype was significantly expanded both in SARS-CoV-2 spike wells and in at least one common cold coronavirus spike condition. Levenshtein distance calculated with the stringdist R package was used to assess CDR3 similarity, and unrooted trees were constructed with ape in R 3.6.1. The source is immuneACCESS, and TCRdb retained only in-frame sequences with V and J called. Part of the clones is not carried over; for the studies checked, unresolved V genes explain less than half of this, and the remainder is unexplained. V, J and clone size are those of that table, while D and trimming were read from the DNA. The sample records under 65,000 clones, roughly 80% of which are singletons. The ten largest clonotypes hold about 2.6% of the sample.

About this clone itself: Its antigen is still unknown. The sample holds no much larger clone one base away, and base qualities are not on file.

V is clipped by 0 bases and J by 4 bases, and the sequence between their germline boundaries is 8 bases long. The CDR3 has 14 amino acids, counting the end cysteine and phenylalanine. Only the CDR3 part of the read is kept: 42 bases, read in frame from the first base. CDR1 and CDR2 are drawn from the germline V gene: SGHRS, YFSETQ. Material: CD4+ T cells from PBMCs cultured with HCoV-229E spike peptides, obtained before COVID-19 vaccination. Read against the paper, the sample's cell subset or site label means: HCoV-229E spike overlapping peptide pool stimulation. The rearrangement combines TRBV5-1 with TRBJ2-1, with TRBD1 as a weak D call on 5 bases. This receptor was obtained from a human donor who received a COVID-19 vaccine. In nucleotide form, the sequence is TGCGCCAGCAGCTTGGAAACAGGATACAATGAGCAGTTCTTC. The resulting protein is CASSLETGYNEQFF.